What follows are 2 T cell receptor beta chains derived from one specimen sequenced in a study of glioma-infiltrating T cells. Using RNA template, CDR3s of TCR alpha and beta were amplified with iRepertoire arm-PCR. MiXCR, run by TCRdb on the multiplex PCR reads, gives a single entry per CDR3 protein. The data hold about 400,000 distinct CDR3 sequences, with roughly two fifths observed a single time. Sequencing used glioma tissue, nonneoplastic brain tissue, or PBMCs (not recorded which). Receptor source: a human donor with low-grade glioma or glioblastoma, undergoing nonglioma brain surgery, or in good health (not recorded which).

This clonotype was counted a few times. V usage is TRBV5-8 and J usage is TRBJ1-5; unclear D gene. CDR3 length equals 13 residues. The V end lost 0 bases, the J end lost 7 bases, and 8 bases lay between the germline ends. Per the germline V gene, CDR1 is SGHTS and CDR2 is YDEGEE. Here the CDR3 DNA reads TGTGCCAGCAGCTTGGCGTCTCACCAGCCCCAGCATTTT. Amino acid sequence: CASSLASHQPQHF. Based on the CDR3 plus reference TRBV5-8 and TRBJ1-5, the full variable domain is EAGVTQSPTHLIKTRGQQATLRCSPISGHTSVYWYQQALGLGLQFLLWYDEGEERNRGNFPPRFSGRQFPNYSSELNVNALELEDSALYLCASSLASHQPQHFGDGTRLSIL.

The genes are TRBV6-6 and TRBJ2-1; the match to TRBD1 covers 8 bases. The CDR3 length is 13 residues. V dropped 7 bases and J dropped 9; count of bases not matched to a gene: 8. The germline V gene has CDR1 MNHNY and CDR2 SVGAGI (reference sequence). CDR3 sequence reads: CASTRDRTGEQFF. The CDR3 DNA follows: TGTGCCAGCACCAGGGACAGGACAGGTGAGCAGTTCTTC.